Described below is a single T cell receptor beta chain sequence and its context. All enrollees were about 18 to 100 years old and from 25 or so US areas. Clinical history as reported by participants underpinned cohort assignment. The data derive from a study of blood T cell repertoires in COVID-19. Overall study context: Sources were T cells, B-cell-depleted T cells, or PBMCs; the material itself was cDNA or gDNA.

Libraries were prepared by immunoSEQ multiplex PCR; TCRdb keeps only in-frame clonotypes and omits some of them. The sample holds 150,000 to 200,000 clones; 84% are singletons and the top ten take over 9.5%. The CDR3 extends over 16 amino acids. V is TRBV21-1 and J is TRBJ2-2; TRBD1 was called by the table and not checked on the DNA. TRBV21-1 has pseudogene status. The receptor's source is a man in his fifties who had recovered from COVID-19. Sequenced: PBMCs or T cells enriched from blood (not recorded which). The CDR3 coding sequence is TGTGCCAGCAGCATAAGGGGGTTAGGGATCCCCGGGGAGCTGTTTTTT. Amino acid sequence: CASSIRGLGIPGELFF.